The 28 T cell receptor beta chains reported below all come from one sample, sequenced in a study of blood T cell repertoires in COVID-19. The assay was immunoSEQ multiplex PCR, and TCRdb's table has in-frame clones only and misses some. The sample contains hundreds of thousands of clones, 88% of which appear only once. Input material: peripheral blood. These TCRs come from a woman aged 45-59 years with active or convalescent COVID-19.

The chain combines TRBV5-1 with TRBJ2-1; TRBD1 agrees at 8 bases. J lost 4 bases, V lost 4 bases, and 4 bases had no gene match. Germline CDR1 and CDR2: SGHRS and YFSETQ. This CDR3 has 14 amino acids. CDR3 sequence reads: CASSPRTGYNEQFF. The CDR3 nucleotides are TGCGCCAGCAGCCCCCGGACAGGGTACAATGAGCAGTTCTTC.

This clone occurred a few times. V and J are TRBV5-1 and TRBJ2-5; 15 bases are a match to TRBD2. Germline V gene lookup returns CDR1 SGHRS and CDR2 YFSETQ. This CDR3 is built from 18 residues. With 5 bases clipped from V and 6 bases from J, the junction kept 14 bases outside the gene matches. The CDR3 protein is CASSERTSGRADGKTQYF. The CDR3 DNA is TGCGCCAGCAGTGAACGGACTAGCGGGAGGGCCGATGGAAAGACCCAGTACTTC. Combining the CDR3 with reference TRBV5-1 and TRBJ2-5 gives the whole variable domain KAGVTQTPRYLIKTRGQQVTLSCSPISGHRSVSWYQQTPGQGLQFLFEYFSETQRNKGNFPGRFSGRQFSNSRSEMNVSTLELGDSALYLCASSERTSGRADGKTQYFGPGTRLLVL.

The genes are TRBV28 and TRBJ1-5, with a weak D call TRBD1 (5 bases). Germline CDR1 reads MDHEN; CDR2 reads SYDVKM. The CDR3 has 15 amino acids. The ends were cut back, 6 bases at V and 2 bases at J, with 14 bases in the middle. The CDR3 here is CASSAWGGGNQPQHF. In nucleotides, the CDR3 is TGTGCCAGCAGCGCATGGGGGGGTGGCAATCAGCCCCAGCATTTT.

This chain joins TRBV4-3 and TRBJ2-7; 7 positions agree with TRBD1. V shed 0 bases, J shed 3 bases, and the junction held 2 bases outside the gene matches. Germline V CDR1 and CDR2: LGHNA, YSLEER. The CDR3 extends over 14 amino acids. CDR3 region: CASSQDRQGYEQYF. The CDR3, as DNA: TGCGCCAGCAGCCAAGATCGACAGGGCTACGAGCAGTACTTC.

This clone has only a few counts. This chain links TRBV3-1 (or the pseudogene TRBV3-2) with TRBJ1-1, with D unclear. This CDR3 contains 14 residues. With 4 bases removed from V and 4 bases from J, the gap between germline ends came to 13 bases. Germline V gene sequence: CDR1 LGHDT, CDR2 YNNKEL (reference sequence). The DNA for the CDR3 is TGTGCCAGCAGCCTGGGCGGTGCGGGCACTGAAGCTTTCTTT. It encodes CASSLGGAGTEAFF.

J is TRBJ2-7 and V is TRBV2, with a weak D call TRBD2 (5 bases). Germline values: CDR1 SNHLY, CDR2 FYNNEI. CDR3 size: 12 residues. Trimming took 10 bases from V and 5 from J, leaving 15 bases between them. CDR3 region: CAIRQAEDEQYF. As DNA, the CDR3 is TGTGCCATACGCCAGGCGGAGGACGAGCAGTACTTC.

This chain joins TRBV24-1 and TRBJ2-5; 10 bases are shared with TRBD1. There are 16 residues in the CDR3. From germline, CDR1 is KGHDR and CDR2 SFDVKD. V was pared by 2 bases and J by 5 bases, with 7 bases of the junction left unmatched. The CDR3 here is CATSDSRDRGGETQYF. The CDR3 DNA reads TGTGCCACCAGTGATTCGCGGGACAGGGGAGGGGAGACCCAGTACTTC.

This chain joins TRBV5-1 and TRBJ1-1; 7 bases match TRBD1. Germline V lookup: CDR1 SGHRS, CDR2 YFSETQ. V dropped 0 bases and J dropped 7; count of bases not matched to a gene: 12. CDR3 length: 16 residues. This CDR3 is CASSLAYRGRFSEAFF. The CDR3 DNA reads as TGCGCCAGCAGCTTGGCATACAGGGGCCGTTTCAGTGAAGCTTTCTTT.

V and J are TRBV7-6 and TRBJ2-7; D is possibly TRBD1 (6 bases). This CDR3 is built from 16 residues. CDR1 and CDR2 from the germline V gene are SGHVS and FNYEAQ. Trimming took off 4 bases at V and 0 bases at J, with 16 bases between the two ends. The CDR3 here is CASSSFPRGSSYEQYF. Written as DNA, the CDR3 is TGTGCCAGCAGCTCCTTCCCCAGGGGTAGCTCCTACGAGCAGTACTTC.

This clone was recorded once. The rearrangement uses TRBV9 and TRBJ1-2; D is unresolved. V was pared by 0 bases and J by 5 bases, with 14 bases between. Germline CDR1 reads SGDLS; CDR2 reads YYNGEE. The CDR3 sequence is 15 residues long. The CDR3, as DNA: TGTGCCAGCAGCGTAGGCGTAAAAGTAGATTATGGCTACACCTTC. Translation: CASSVGVKVDYGYTF.

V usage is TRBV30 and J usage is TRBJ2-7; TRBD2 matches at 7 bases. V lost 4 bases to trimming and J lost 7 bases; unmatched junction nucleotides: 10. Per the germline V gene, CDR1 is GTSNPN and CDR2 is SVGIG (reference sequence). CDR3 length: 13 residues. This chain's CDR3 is CAWTGEGLGEQYF. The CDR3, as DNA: TGTGCCTGGACCGGGGAGGGGCTGGGAGAGCAGTACTTC. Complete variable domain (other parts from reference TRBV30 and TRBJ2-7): SQTIHQWPATLVQPVGSPLSLECTVEGTSNPNLYWYRQAAGRGLQLLFYSVGIGQISSEVPQNLSASRPQDRQFILSSKKLLLSDSGFYLCAWTGEGLGEQYFGPGTRLTVT.

The chain's CDR3 is CASSPGTSGSLDTQYF. The CDR3 bases are TGCGCCAGCAGCCCCGGGACTAGCGGGAGTCTAGATACGCAGTATTTT. V and J are TRBV5-1 and TRBJ2-3; TRBD2 agrees at 14 bases. The V segment lost 4 bases and the J segment 5 bases; nucleotides outside the gene matches: 6. The CDR3 has 16 residues. In germline, CDR1 is SGHRS, CDR2 YFSETQ.

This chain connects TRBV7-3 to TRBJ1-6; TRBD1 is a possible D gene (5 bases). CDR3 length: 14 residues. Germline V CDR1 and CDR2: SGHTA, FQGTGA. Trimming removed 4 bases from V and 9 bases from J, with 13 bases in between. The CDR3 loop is CASSYGTAGSPLHF. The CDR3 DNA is TGTGCCAGCAGCTATGGGACTGCGGGTTCACCCCTCCACTTT.

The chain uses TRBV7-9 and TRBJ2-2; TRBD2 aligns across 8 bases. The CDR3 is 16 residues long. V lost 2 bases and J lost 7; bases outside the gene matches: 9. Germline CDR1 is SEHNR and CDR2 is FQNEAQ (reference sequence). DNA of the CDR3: TGTGCCAGCAGCTTACTGAGCGGGAGACACAACGGGGAGCTGTTTTTT. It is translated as CASSLLSGRHNGELFF.

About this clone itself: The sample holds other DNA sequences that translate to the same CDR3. This CDR3 reads CASSIGGQGYEQYF. CDR3 coding DNA: TGTGCCAGTAGTATAGGTGGACAGGGATACGAGCAGTACTTC. V usage is TRBV19 and J usage is TRBJ2-7; 8 positions agree with TRBD1. CDR1 LNHDA and CDR2 SQIVND come from the germline V gene (reference sequence). The CDR3 runs 14 residues. Germline trimming cut 1 base from V and 4 bases from J; bases unmatched to any gene: 3.

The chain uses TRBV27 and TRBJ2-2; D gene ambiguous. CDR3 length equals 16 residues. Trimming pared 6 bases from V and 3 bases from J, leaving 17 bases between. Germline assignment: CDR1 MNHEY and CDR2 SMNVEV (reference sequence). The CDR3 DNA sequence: TGTGCCAGCAGCTCCCCCGGGTCGTGGTACACCGGGGAGCTGTTTTTT. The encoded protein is CASSSPGSWYTGELFF.

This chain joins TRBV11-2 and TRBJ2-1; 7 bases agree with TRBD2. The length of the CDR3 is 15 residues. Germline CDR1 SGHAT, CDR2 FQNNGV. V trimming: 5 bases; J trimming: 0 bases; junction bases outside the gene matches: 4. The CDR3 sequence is CASSPGTTSYNEQFF. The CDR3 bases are TGTGCCAGCAGCCCCGGGACTACCTCCTACAATGAGCAGTTCTTC.

This CDR3 is CASNMLGELFF. In DNA, the CDR3 is TGTGCCAGCAATATGTTGGGGGAGCTGTTTTTT. The V call is TRBV2, the J call TRBJ2-2, with unresolved D. Trimming took off 7 bases at V and 8 bases at J, with 8 bases between the two ends. Germline V lookup: CDR1 SNHLY, CDR2 FYNNEI. CDR3 size: 11 residues. Full variable domain (outside the CDR3, taken from reference TRBV2 and TRBJ2-2): EPEVTQTPSHQVTQMGQEVILRCVPISNHLYFYWYRQILGQKVEFLVSFYNNEISEKSEIFDDQFSVERPDGSNFTLKIRSTKLEDSAMYFCASNMLGELFFGEGSRLTVL.

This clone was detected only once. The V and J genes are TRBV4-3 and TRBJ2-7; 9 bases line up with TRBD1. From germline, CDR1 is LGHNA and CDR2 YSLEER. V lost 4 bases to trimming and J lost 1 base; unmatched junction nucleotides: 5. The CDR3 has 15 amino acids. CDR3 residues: CASSPRQGESYEQYF. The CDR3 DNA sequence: TGCGCCAGCAGCCCTCGACAGGGGGAATCCTACGAGCAGTACTTC.

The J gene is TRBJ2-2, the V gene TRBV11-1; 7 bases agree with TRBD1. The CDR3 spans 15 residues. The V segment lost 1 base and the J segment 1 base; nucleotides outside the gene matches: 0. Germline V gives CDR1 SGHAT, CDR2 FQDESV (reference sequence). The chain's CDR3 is CASSLGTGNTGELFF. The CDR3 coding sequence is TGTGCCAGCAGCTTAGGGACAGGGAACACCGGGGAGCTGTTTTTT.

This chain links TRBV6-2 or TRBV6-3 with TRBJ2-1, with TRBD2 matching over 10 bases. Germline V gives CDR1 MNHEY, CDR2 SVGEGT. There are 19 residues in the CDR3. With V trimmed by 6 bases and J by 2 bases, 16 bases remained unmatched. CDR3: CASSSGGFGLAETYNEQFF. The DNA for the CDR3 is TGTGCCAGCAGCTCGGGAGGGTTTGGACTAGCGGAGACCTACAATGAGCAGTTCTTC.

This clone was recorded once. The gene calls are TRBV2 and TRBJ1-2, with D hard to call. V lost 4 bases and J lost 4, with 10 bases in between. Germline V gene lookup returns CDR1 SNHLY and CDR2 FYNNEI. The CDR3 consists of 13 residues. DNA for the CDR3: TGTGCCAGCAGTGGCGGAATTACCTATGGCTACACCTTC. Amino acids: CASSGGITYGYTF.

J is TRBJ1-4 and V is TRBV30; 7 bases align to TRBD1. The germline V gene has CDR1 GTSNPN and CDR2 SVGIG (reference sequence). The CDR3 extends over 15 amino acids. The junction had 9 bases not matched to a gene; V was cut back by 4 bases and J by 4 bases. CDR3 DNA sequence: TGTGCCTGGATGGAGGGACAGCTTAATAATGAAAAACTGTTTTTT. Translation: CAWMEGQLNNEKLFF. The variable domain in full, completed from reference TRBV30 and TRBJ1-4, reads SQTIHQWPATLVQPVGSPLSLECTVEGTSNPNLYWYRQAAGRGLQLLFYSVGIGQISSEVPQNLSASRPQDRQFILSSKKLLLSDSGFYLCAWMEGQLNNEKLFFGSGTQLSVL.

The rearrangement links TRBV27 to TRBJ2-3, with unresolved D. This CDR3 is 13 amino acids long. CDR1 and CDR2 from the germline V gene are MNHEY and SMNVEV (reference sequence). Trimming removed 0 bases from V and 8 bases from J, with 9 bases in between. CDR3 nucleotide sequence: TGTGCCAGCAGTTTATCGAATAGAGGTACGCAGTATTTT. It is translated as CASSLSNRGTQYF.

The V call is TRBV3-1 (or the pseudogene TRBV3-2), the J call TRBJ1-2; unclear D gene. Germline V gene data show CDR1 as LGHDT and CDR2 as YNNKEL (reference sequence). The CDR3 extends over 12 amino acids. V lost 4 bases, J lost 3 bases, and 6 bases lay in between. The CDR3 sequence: CASSLADYGYTF. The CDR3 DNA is TGTGCCAGCAGCCTTGCGGACTATGGCTACACCTTC.

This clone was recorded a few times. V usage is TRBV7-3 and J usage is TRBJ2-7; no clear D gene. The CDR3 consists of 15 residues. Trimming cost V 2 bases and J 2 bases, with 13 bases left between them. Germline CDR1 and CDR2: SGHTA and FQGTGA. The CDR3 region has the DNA TGTGCCAGCAGCTTATATCCGGGTTTTCCCTACGAGCAGTACTTC. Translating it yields CASSLYPGFPYEQYF. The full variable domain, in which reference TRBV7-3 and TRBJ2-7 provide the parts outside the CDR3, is GAGVSQTPSNKVTEKGKYVELRCDPISGHTALYWYRQSLGQGPEFLIYFQGTGAADDSGLPNDRFFAVRPEGSVSTLKIQRTERGDSAVYLCASSLYPGFPYEQYFGPGTRLTVT.

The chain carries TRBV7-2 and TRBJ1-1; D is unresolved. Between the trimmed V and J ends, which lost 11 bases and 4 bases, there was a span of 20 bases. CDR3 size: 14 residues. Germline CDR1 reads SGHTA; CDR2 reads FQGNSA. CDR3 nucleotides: TGTGCCTCCAAACAAACGGGGAAGCCCACTGAAGCTTTCTTT. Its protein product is CASKQTGKPTEAFF.

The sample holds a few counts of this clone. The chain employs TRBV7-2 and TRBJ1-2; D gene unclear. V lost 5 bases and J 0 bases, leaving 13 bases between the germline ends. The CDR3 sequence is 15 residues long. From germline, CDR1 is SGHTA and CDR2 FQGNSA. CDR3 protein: CASSRGLIANYGYTF. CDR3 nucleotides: TGTGCCAGCAGCCGTGGACTGATAGCTAACTATGGCTACACCTTC. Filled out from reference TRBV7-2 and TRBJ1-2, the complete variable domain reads GAGVSQSPSNKVTEKGKDVELRCDPISGHTALYWYRQSLGQGLEFLIYFQGNSAPDKSGLPSDRFSAERTGGSVSTLTIQRTQQEDSAVYLCASSRGLIANYGYTFGSGTRLTVV.